Below are 31 T cell receptor beta chains sequenced from a single sample in a study of OX40 agonist ivuxolimab in advanced cancers. TCRdb's copy holds only in-frame clones and misses some; the assay was immunoSEQ multiplex PCR. The repertoire has approximately 50,000 clones, over 85% of them found once; the top ten carry more than 15%. Sequenced material: CD4+ or CD8+ T cells sorted from blood, taken in a trial of the OX40 agonist ivuxolimab. The receptor source for this set is an adult with an advanced solid tumor such as melanoma, head and neck, liver or kidney cancer.

This clone was recorded a few times. V and J are TRBV4-3 and TRBJ2-3, with 14 bases aligning to TRBD2. This CDR3 spans 19 amino acids. Germline V lookup: CDR1 LGHNA, CDR2 YSLEER. Trimming at V came to 0 bases and at J to 3 bases, leaving 8 bases not matched to a gene. CDR3 loop: CASSQETTSGRAWTDTQYF. CDR3 DNA sequence: TGCGCCAGCAGCCAAGAGACGACTAGCGGGAGGGCGTGGACAGATACGCAGTATTTT.

This chain links TRBV28 with TRBJ2-3; a weak D match, TRBD1 (6 bases). Germline lookup yields CDR1 MDHEN and CDR2 SYDVKM. Trimming stripped 5 bases from V and 4 bases from J, with 28 bases between. The CDR3 totals 19 residues. The CDR3 spells CASSTRYRDTILAADTQYF. As DNA, the CDR3 is TGTGCCAGCAGTACCCGATACCGGGACACCATTCTAGCAGCAGATACGCAGTATTTT.

The chain joins TRBV6-1 to TRBJ2-1; 8 nucleotides align to TRBD1. In germline, CDR1 is MNHNS, CDR2 SASEGT. The junction had 4 bases not matched to a gene; V was cut back by 3 bases and J by 6 bases. There are 14 residues in the CDR3. The CDR3: CASSEDREVNEQFF. As DNA, the CDR3 is TGTGCCAGCAGTGAGGACAGGGAGGTCAATGAGCAGTTCTTC.

The gene calls are TRBV28 and TRBJ2-2; 8 bases agree with TRBD2. The CDR3 is 16 amino acids. The germline V gene has CDR1 MDHEN and CDR2 SYDVKM. Trimming removed 1 base from V and 3 bases from J; junction bases left unmatched: 4. The CDR3 DNA follows: TGTGCCAGCAGTTTATTACTAGCGGAGGACACCGGGGAGCTGTTTTTT. Translating it yields CASSLLLAEDTGELFF.

This chain links TRBV28 with TRBJ2-7; 12 positions match TRBD2. The germline CDR1 and CDR2 sequences are MDHEN and SYDVKM. V was clipped by 3 bases and J by 0 bases; unmatched bases: 9. This CDR3 region has 18 residues. CDR3 nucleotide sequence: TGTGCCAGCAGTTTCCTAGCGGGAGGGCTTAAAGCCTCCTACGAGCAGTACTTC. Translated, it gives CASSFLAGGLKASYEQYF.

The chain links TRBV9 to TRBJ2-1, with 11 bases matching TRBD2. The CDR3 consists of 17 residues. Germline V gene sequence: CDR1 SGDLS, CDR2 YYNGEE. V shed 0 bases, J shed 3 bases, and the junction held 5 bases outside the gene matches. The CDR3 spells CASSVASGRMYYNEQFF. As DNA, the CDR3 is TGTGCCAGCAGCGTAGCTAGCGGGAGGATGTACTACAATGAGCAGTTCTTC. The complete variable domain, with remaining parts taken from reference TRBV9 and TRBJ2-1, reads DSGVTQTPKHLITATGQRVTLRCSPRSGDLSVYWYQQSLDQGLQFLIQYYNGEERAKGNILERFSAQQFPDLHSELNLSSLELGDSALYFCASSVASGRMYYNEQFFGPGTRLTVL.

V usage is TRBV29-1 and J usage is TRBJ1-2; no clear D gene. There are 12 residues in the CDR3. CDR1 SQVTM and CDR2 ANQGSEA come from the germline V gene. Trimming removed 6 bases from V and 6 bases from J, with 14 bases in between. DNA of the CDR3: TGCAGCGTCCCACCAGAGCGTCATGGCTACACCTTC. As protein: CSVPPERHGYTF. Drawing the rest from reference TRBV29-1 and TRBJ1-2, the complete variable domain is SAVISQKPSRDICQRGTSLTIQCQVDSQVTMMFWYRQQPGQSLTLIATANQGSEATYESGFVIDKFPISRPNLTFSTLTVSNMSPEDSSIYLCSVPPERHGYTFGSGTRLTVV.

V usage is TRBV7-9 and J usage is TRBJ2-1; D remains ambiguous. V dropped 4 bases and J dropped 0 bases, with 13 bases sitting between them. The CDR3 extends over 16 amino acids. CDR1 is SEHNR and CDR2 is FQNEAQ in the germline V gene (reference sequence). The CDR3 reads CASSSRAASSYNEQFF. CDR3 DNA: TGTGCCAGCAGCTCGCGAGCTGCGAGCTCCTACAATGAGCAGTTCTTC.

V is TRBV27 and J is TRBJ2-1; D unclear. Between the trimmed V and J ends, which lost 2 bases and 4 bases, there was a span of 15 bases. CDR1 and CDR2 (germline): MNHEY, SMNVEV (reference sequence). The CDR3 sequence is 16 residues long. Here the CDR3 DNA reads TGTGCCAGCAGTTTAAGTGGCAGCCCCCCTTACAATGAGCAGTTCTTC. The encoded protein is CASSLSGSPPYNEQFF.

V is TRBV6-8 and J is TRBJ1-1, with D tentatively TRBD1 (5 bases). In germline, CDR1 is MNHGY, CDR2 SAAAGT. V dropped 7 bases and J dropped 8 bases, with 20 bases sitting between them. There are 14 residues in the CDR3. The CDR3 bases are TGTGCCAGCAACATACTAGGCAGGGTCGGCGAAGCTTTCTTT. This codes for CASNILGRVGEAFF.

This chain joins TRBV5-1 and TRBJ2-2, with a tentative D call TRBD1 (5 bases). The CDR3 length is 12 residues. Germline CDR1 reads SGHRS; CDR2 reads YFSETQ. V dropped 9 bases and J dropped 6 bases, with 12 bases sitting between them. The CDR3 region is CATQLTAGELFF. The CDR3 DNA sequence: TGCGCCACCCAACTGACAGCCGGGGAGCTGTTTTTT.

The chain is built from TRBV5-6 and TRBJ1-1; the match to TRBD1 covers 10 bases. Germline V gives CDR1 SGHDT, CDR2 YYEEEE. J was trimmed by 0 bases and V by 3 bases; bases with no gene match: 5. This CDR3 has 16 amino acids. CDR3 in DNA: TGTGCCAGCAGCTCCCGGGACAGGGGATTGAACACTGAAGCTTTCTTT. It translates to CASSSRDRGLNTEAFF. Filled out from reference TRBV5-6 and TRBJ1-1, the complete variable domain reads DAGVTQSPTHLIKTRGQQVTLRCSPKSGHDTVSWYQQALGQGPQFIFQYYEEEERQRGNFPDRFSGHQFPNYSSELNVNALLLGDSALYLCASSSRDRGLNTEAFFGQGTRLTVV.

The chain is built from TRBV5-4 and TRBJ2-7; D remains unclear. The V end was cut by 4 bases, the J end by 2 bases, with 13 bases between. Germline loops: CDR1 SGHNT, CDR2 YYREEE (reference sequence). This CDR3 is 14 amino acids long. The CDR3 sequence: CASSPGDNPYEQYF. CDR3 bases: TGTGCCAGCAGCCCAGGAGACAACCCCTACGAGCAGTACTTC.

V and J are TRBV29-1 and TRBJ1-3; D gene ambiguous. CDR3 length: 11 residues. Trimming pared 4 bases from V and 4 bases from J, leaving 5 bases between. The germline V gene has CDR1 SQVTM and CDR2 ANQGSEA. The chain's CDR3 is CSVVGGNTIYF. CDR3 coding DNA: TGCAGCGTTGTAGGAGGAAACACCATATATTTT.

V and J are TRBV28 and TRBJ2-3; D remains unclear. The germline V gene has CDR1 MDHEN and CDR2 SYDVKM. The length of the CDR3 is 13 residues. The ends were cut back, 1 base at V and 4 bases at J, with 6 bases in the middle. The CDR3 spells CASSLLVSDTQYF. The CDR3 DNA sequence: TGTGCCAGCAGTTTATTGGTTTCAGATACGCAGTATTTT.

The chain couples TRBV27 to TRBJ2-3, with TRBD2 identical over 12 bases. This CDR3 region has 18 residues. Looked up from germline, CDR1 is MNHEY and CDR2 is SMNVEV (reference sequence). Trimming removed 2 bases from V and 2 bases from J; junction bases left unmatched: 8. The chain's CDR3 is CASSLGQGLAGSTDTQYF. The CDR3 nucleotides read TGTGCCAGCAGTTTAGGGCAAGGACTAGCGGGGTCCACAGATACGCAGTATTTT.

The J gene is TRBJ1-4, the V gene TRBV5-6, with TRBD1 matching over 11 bases. This CDR3 is 15 amino acids long. Germline V gene sequence: CDR1 SGHDT, CDR2 YYEEEE. With 4 bases clipped from V and 8 bases from J, the junction kept 7 bases outside the gene matches. The CDR3 sequence is CASSMGTGGGEKLFF. In DNA form, the CDR3 reads TGTGCCAGCAGCATGGGGACAGGGGGTGGAGAAAAACTGTTTTTT.

This clone was recorded a few times. The chain links TRBV7-9 to TRBJ2-2; D remains ambiguous. CDR1 is SEHNR and CDR2 is FQNEAQ in the germline V gene (reference sequence). Trimming left V 5 bases short and J 6 bases short, with 16 bases between. The CDR3 runs to 15 residues. In nucleotides, the CDR3 is TGTGCCAGCAGCCCCGGACCGAAGGCCGCCGGGGAGCTGTTTTTT. This translates into CASSPGPKAAGELFF.

This clone came up once. This rearrangement joins TRBV7-8 to TRBJ2-3; a weak D match, TRBD1 (5 bases). Germline V gives CDR1 SGHVS, CDR2 FQNEAQ. V lost 1 base and J 2 bases, leaving 13 bases between the germline ends. The CDR3 runs 16 residues. The CDR3 is CASSLDYLDTTDTQYF. DNA for the CDR3: TGTGCCAGCAGCTTAGACTACCTGGACACCACAGATACGCAGTATTTT. The complete variable domain, with remaining parts taken from reference TRBV7-8 and TRBJ2-3, reads GAGVSQSPRYKVAKRGQDVALRCDPISGHVSLFWYQQALGQGPEFLTYFQNEAQLDKSGLPSDRFFAERPEGSVSTLKIQRTQQEDSAVYLCASSLDYLDTTDTQYFGPGTRLTVL.

V gene TRBV4-3 combines with J gene TRBJ1-2, with a weak D call TRBD1 (5 bases). Germline loops: CDR1 LGHNA, CDR2 YSLEER. The V end was cut by 3 bases, the J end by 4 bases, with 12 bases between. This CDR3 is 14 amino acids long. The CDR3 is CASSQKGLPYGYTF. The CDR3 coding sequence is TGCGCCAGCAGCCAGAAGGGACTCCCCTATGGCTACACCTTC.

The gene calls are TRBV5-1 and TRBJ1-1; 10 bases align to TRBD1. CDR3 length: 14 residues. Per the germline V gene, CDR1 is SGHRS and CDR2 is YFSETQ. V gave up 4 bases and J gave up 4 bases; unmatched junction bases: 4. CDR3 coding DNA: TGCGCCAGCAGCCTGGGACAGGGGATCACTGAAGCTTTCTTT. Translated, it gives CASSLGQGITEAFF.

This clone was recorded only once. The J gene is TRBJ2-7, the V gene TRBV2, with 9 bases that match TRBD1. The trim removed 5 bases at V and 6 bases at J, leaving 8 bases unmatched. The germline CDR1 and CDR2 sequences are SNHLY and FYNNEI. CDR3 length equals 14 residues. The DNA of the CDR3 is TGTGCCAGCAGTCCGGGACAGGGTTTTGTCGAGCAGTACTTC. This encodes CASSPGQGFVEQYF.

The chain employs TRBV5-1 and TRBJ2-2; 8 positions agree with TRBD1. Germline-derived CDR1 and CDR2 are SGHRS and YFSETQ. Germline trimming cut 4 bases from V and 1 base from J; bases unmatched to any gene: 18. CDR3 length: 20 residues. CDR3 sequence (DNA): TGCGCCAGCAGCACCACCGGACAGGGTTTGATAGGGGGGAACACCGGGGAGCTGTTTTTT. Translating gives CASSTTGQGLIGGNTGELFF.

The CDR3 DNA follows: TGCGCCAGCAGCCAAGATGGAGACTTCACAGATACGCAGTATTTT. Translated: CASSQDGDFTDTQYF. The chain carries TRBV4-1 and TRBJ2-3; D uncertain. In germline, CDR1 is MGHRA, CDR2 YSYEKL. Trimming left V 0 bases short and J 2 bases short, with 9 bases between. The CDR3 consists of 15 residues.

As DNA, the CDR3 is TGTGCCAGCAGGACCGACAGGGCCTACGAGCAGTACTTC. Translated: CASRTDRAYEQYF. The gene calls are TRBV6-5 and TRBJ2-7, with 7 nucleotides matching TRBD1. Germline V CDR1 and CDR2: MNHEY, SVGAGI. The CDR3 sequence is 13 residues long. J gave up 2 bases and V 6 bases, and 4 bases lay outside the gene matches.

V and J are TRBV7-2 and TRBJ2-7; D perhaps matches TRBD1 (6 bases). This CDR3 has 15 amino acids. Per the germline V gene, CDR1 is SGHTA and CDR2 is FQGNSA. Trimming left V 5 bases short and J 3 bases short, with 17 bases between. The DNA for the CDR3 is TGTGCCAGCAGCCCCCATCAGGGACACGGCTACGAGCAGTACTTC. It encodes CASSPHQGHGYEQYF.

The genes are TRBV5-4 and TRBJ1-1; a possible D gene is TRBD1 (5 bases). Germline V gene sequence: CDR1 SGHNT, CDR2 YYREEE (reference sequence). CDR3 length: 17 residues. Trimming removed 4 bases at V and 6 bases at J, with 25 bases between. In DNA, the CDR3 is TGTGCCAGCAGCCCCGTACCACTAGGGGACGTCGCCGCTGAAGCTTTCTTT. Its protein product is CASSPVPLGDVAAEAFF.

The chain couples TRBV28 to TRBJ2-7, with D maybe TRBD2 (7 bases). Germline V gives CDR1 MDHEN, CDR2 SYDVKM. V was clipped by 6 bases and J by 2 bases, with 14 bases between them. The CDR3 has 14 residues. CDR3 protein: CASSWGGATYEQYF. The CDR3, as DNA: TGTGCCAGCAGCTGGGGGGGCGCGACCTACGAGCAGTACTTC.

The CDR3: CASSFGAGGHETQYF. As DNA, the CDR3 is TGTGCCAGCAGCTTTGGGGCGGGGGGCCACGAGACCCAGTACTTC. The chain uses TRBV7-9 and TRBJ2-5; 8 bases map to TRBD2. The trim removed 3 bases at V and 5 bases at J, leaving 8 bases unmatched. CDR1 SEHNR and CDR2 FQNEAQ come from the germline V gene (reference sequence). The CDR3 totals 15 residues.

The J gene is TRBJ1-1, the V gene TRBV27, with 7 nucleotides matching TRBD1. V lost 4 bases to trimming and J lost 7 bases; unmatched junction nucleotides: 12. Germline values: CDR1 MNHEY, CDR2 SMNVEV (reference sequence). This CDR3 has 15 residues. DNA of the CDR3: TGTGCCAGCAGTTACCGGACAGGCACCACGAATGAAGCTTTCTTT. Encoded protein: CASSYRTGTTNEAFF.

This chain connects TRBV18 to TRBJ1-1, with 9 bases identical to TRBD1. J was trimmed by 1 base and V by 0 bases; bases with no gene match: 0. CDR3 size: 15 residues. In germline, CDR1 is KGHSH, CDR2 LQKENI. CDR3 residues: CASSPPDRGNTEAFF. CDR3 bases: TGTGCCAGCTCACCACCGGACAGGGGGAACACTGAAGCTTTCTTT.